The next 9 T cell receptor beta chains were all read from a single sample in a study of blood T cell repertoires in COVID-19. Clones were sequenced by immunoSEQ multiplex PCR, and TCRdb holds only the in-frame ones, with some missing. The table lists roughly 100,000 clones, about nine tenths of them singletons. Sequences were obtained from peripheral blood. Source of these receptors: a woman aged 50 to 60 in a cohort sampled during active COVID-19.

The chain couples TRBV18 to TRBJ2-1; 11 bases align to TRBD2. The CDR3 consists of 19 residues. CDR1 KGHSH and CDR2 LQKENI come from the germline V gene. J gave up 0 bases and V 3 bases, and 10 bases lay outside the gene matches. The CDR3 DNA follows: TGTGCCAGCTCACCTCCTTTTGCTAGCGGGGGGAGCTCCTACAATGAGCAGTTCTTC. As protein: CASSPPFASGGSSYNEQFF.

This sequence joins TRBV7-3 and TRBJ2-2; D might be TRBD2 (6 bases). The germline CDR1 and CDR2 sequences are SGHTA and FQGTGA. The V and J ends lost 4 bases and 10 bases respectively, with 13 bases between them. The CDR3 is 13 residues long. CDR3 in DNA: TGTGCCAGCAGCTCCCAGGAGGGGACGGAGCTGTTTTTT. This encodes CASSSQEGTELFF.

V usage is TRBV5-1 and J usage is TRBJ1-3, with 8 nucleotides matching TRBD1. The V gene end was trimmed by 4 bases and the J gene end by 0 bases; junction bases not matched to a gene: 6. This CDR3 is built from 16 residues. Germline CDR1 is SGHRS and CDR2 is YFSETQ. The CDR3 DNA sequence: TGCGCCAGCAGCCCGAGGACAGGGACCTCTGGAAACACCATATATTTT. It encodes CASSPRTGTSGNTIYF.

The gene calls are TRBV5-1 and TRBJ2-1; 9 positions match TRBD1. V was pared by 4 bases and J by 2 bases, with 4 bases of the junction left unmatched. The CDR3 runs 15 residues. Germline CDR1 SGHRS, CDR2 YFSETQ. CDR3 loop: CASSIQGATYNEQFF. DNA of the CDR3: TGCGCCAGCAGCATACAGGGGGCTACCTACAATGAGCAGTTCTTC.

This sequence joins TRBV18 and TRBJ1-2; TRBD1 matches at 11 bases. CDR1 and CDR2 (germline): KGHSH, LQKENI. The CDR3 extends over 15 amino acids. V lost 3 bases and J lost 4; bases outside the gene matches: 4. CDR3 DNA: TGTGCCAGCTCACCGGACAGGGGGCTTGGCTATGGCTACACCTTC. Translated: CASSPDRGLGYGYTF.

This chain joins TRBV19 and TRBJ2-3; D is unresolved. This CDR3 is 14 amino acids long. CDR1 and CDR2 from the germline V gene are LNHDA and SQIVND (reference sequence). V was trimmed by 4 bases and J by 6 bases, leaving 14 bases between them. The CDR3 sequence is CASSTSASSDTQYF. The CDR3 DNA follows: TGTGCCAGTAGTACCTCTGCCAGTTCCGATACGCAGTATTTT.

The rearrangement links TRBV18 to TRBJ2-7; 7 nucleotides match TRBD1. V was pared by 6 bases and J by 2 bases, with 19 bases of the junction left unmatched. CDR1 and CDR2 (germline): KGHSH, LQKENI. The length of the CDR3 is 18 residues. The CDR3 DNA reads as TGTGCCAGCTCCCTAGGGGGCTCAAGGGCTCTTGCCGCCTACGAGCAGTACTTC. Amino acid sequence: CASSLGGSRALAAYEQYF. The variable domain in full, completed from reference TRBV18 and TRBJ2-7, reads NAGVMQNPRHLVRRRGQEARLRCSPMKGHSHVYWYRQLPEEGLKFMVYLQKENIIDESGMPKERFSAEFPKEGPSILRIQQVVRGDSAAYFCASSLGGSRALAAYEQYFGPGTRLTVT.

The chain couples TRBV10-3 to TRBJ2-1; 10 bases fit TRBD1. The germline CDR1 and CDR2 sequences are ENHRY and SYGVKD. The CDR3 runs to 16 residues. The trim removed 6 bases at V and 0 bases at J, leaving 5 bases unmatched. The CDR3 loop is CAIRTGGLSSYNEQFF. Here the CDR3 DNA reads TGTGCCATCAGGACAGGGGGCTTAAGCTCCTACAATGAGCAGTTCTTC.

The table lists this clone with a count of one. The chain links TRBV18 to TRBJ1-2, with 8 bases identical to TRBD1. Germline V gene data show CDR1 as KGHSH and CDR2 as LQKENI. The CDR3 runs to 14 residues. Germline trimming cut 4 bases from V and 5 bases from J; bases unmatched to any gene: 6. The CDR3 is CASSLTGQVYGYTF. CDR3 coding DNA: TGTGCCAGCTCACTGACGGGACAGGTTTATGGCTACACCTTC.